This T cell receptor beta chain came from a study of cytomegalovirus exposure and HLA in healthy donors. Study-wide findings and caveats: Most TCR sequences were rare, but some public TCRs occurred in many donors. The study labeled under 200 TCR beta chains cytomegalovirus-associated. Subsequent analysis revealed that first-cohort TCR clusters tended to co-occur in the 90 to 150 validation repertoires.

Profiling relied on immunoSEQ multiplex PCR, and the TCRdb table lists in-frame clones only, not all of them. The top ten clones hold around 7.2% of a sample with 150,000 to 200,000 clones, approximately 86% of them seen once. This clone was counted a single time. The antigen is undetermined. Per germline, CDR1 SQVTM and CDR2 ANQGSEA. CDR3 size: 13 residues. V was cut by 4 bases and J by 1 base, with 8 bases left in between. Sequencing was carried out using PBMCs. The TCR sequence derives from a man aged 30-40 years in good health and CMV-seropositive. V is TRBV29-1 and J is TRBJ2-1; a possible D gene is TRBD2 (5 bases). As DNA, the CDR3 is TGCAGCGTTGCCACTAGTTCCTACAATGAGCAGTTCTTC. Residues: CSVATSSYNEQFF.